What follows describes a single TCR beta chain. These data belong to a study of blood T cell repertoires in COVID-19. Participants spanned ages about 18 to 95 years and resided in some 22 US areas. The protocol was immunoSEQ multiplex PCR, while the TCRdb copy is restricted to in-frame clones and leaves out a portion. This sample has about 380,000 clones, with 88% found just once. V was shortened by 7 bases and J by 10 bases, with 20 bases between the two germline ends. Germline V gives CDR1 LNHDA, CDR2 SQIVND (reference sequence). CDR3 length equals 14 residues. This receptor was taken from a woman aged 18-29 years who had recovered from COVID-19. The V call is TRBV19, the J call TRBJ2-1, with TRBD2 as a possible D gene (5 bases). The source material was PBMCs or T cells enriched from blood (not recorded which). This CDR3 reads CASTEYLRAGEQFF. The DNA of the CDR3 is TGTGCCAGTACGGAGTACTTGAGGGCCGGGGAGCAGTTCTTC.